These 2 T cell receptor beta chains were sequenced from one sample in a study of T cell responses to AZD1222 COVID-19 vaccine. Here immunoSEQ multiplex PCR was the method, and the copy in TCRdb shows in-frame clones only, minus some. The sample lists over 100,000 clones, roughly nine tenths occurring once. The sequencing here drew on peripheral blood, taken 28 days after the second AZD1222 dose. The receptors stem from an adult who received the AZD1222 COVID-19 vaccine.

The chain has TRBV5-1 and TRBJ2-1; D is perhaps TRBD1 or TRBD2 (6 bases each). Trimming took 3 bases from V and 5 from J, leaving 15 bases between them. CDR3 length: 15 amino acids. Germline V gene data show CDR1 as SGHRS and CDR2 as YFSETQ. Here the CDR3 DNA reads TGCGCCAGCAGCTCAACAGGGACTCAGGACAATGAGCAGTTCTTC. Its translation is CASSSTGTQDNEQFF.

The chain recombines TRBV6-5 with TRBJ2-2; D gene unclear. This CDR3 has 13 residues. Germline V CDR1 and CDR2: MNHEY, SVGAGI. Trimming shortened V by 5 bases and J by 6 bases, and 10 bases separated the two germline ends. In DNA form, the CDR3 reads TGTGCCAGCAGTCCTGTGGGGTCCGGGGAGCTGTTTTTT. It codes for CASSPVGSGELFF.